The 27 T cell receptor beta chains given below trace back to one sample, sequenced in a study of T cells in Graves' hyperthyroidism and ophthalmopathy. There were TCR beta CDR3 regions amplified from RNA transcripts. The TCR CDR3 first-round RT-PCR relied on the HTBI primer set. Each CDR3 protein is one row after TCRdb ran MiXCR on the multiplex PCR reads. Here the sample spans 700,000 or so distinct CDR3 sequences, about a sixth being singletons. Input material: blood. The receptors originated from a man aged 18 to 35 with Graves' hyperthyroidism.

In its sample, this clonotype was seen many times. The V and J genes are TRBV18 and TRBJ1-6; a weak D match, TRBD1 (6 bases). From germline, CDR1 is KGHSH and CDR2 LQKENI. V lost 1 base to trimming and J lost 9 bases, with 13 bases between them. This CDR3 has 15 amino acids. The CDR3 DNA reads TGTGCCAGCTCACCACGCCGCCAGGGGACTTCACCCCTCCACTTT. Amino acid sequence: CASSPRRQGTSPLHF.

This clonotype has only a few counts. This rearrangement joins TRBV6-1 to TRBJ2-1, with 8 bases identical to TRBD2. Germline V gene data show CDR1 as MNHNS and CDR2 as SASEGT. Trimming at V came to 7 bases and at J to 6 bases, leaving 5 bases not matched to a gene. This CDR3 is built from 13 residues. The CDR3, as DNA: TGTGCCAGCAAAACCGGACTAGCCAATGAGCAGTTCTTC. Its protein is CASKTGLANEQFF.

The chain is built from TRBV7-3 and TRBJ2-1; D might be TRBD2 (6 bases). The germline V gene has CDR1 SGHTA and CDR2 FQGTGA. V was shortened by 5 bases and J by 9 bases, with 17 bases between the two germline ends. The CDR3 runs to 14 residues. The CDR3 sequence: CASSRGGTGSEQFF. CDR3 nucleotide sequence: TGTGCCAGCAGCCGGGGCGGGACCGGGAGTGAGCAGTTCTTC.

This clonotype has a handful of counts. The CDR3 end shows no conserved phenylalanine or tryptophan, and so a read error is likely. The chain is built from TRBV20-1 and TRBJ1-1; 9 nucleotides agree with TRBD1. J was trimmed by 4 bases and V by 0 bases; bases with no gene match: 6. Germline-derived CDR1 and CDR2 are DFQATT and SNEGSKA (reference sequence). The CDR3 length is 15 residues. The CDR3 sequence is CSARDRQGGGTEAFS. The CDR3 bases are TGCAGTGCTAGAGATAGACAGGGGGGCGGCACTGAAGCTTTCTCT.

This clonotype has only one observation. The chain joins TRBV28 to TRBJ2-1, with D perhaps TRBD1 or TRBD2 (7 bases each). CDR1 is MDHEN, CDR2 SYDVKM, per germline. This CDR3 is 16 amino acids long. V dropped 6 bases and J dropped 7 bases, with 22 bases sitting between them. The CDR3 is CASRSGGGLPLNEQFF. CDR3 coding DNA: TGTGCCAGCAGGTCAGGGGGGGGACTCCCATTGAATGAGCAGTTCTTC.

This clonotype was detected many times. This chain connects TRBV30 to TRBJ1-5, with D uncertain. CDR1 GTSNPN and CDR2 SVGIG come from the germline V gene (reference sequence). V lost 2 bases to trimming and J lost 4 bases, with 9 bases between them. The CDR3 is made up of 13 amino acids. As DNA, the CDR3 is TGTGCCTGGAGTTTCCTCGGGAATCAGCCCCAGCATTTT. This sequence encodes CAWSFLGNQPQHF.

In this sample, this clonotype turned up a few times. The V gene is TRBV7-9, the J gene TRBJ1-1, with D unresolved. CDR3 length equals 12 residues. V lost 9 bases to trimming and J lost 4 bases, with 12 bases between them. CDR1 SEHNR and CDR2 FQNEAQ come from the germline V gene (reference sequence). The CDR3 loop reads CASNWGATEAFF. The CDR3, as DNA: TGTGCCAGTAATTGGGGAGCCACTGAAGCTTTCTTT.

The chain joins TRBV28 to TRBJ2-2; TRBD1 matches 10 bases. Germline assignment: CDR1 MDHEN and CDR2 SYDVKM. The CDR3 sequence is 17 residues long. The trim removed 1 base at V and 3 bases at J, leaving 5 bases unmatched. DNA of the CDR3: TGTGCCAGCAGTTTATTGACAGGGGGCGGGGACACCGGGGAGCTGTTTTTT. It is translated as CASSLLTGGGDTGELFF.

This clonotype showed up many times. The junction differs from germline at one of its ends, possibly a read error. V gene TRBV9 combines with J gene TRBJ1-2, with D unresolved. The CDR3 sequence is 13 residues long. Looked up from germline, CDR1 is SGDLS and CDR2 is YYNGEE. The CDR3 reads CASSVDSNYGYTF. The CDR3 DNA sequence: TGTGCCAGCAGCGTAGATTCTAATTATGGCTACACCTTC.

This clonotype has just a few counts. This chain links TRBV24-1 with TRBJ2-2; the D gene is possibly TRBD1 (6 bases). V shed 6 bases and J shed 4 bases, with 11 bases lying between them. The germline CDR1 and CDR2 sequences are KGHDR and SFDVKD. This CDR3 comprises 14 residues. The DNA for the CDR3 is TGTGCCACCAGTCTCCAGGGGTTCACCGGGGAGCTGTTTTTT. Translating it yields CATSLQGFTGELFF.

The chain links TRBV11-3 to TRBJ2-2; TRBD2 agrees at 10 bases. The germline V gene encodes CDR1 SGHNT and CDR2 YENEEA. This CDR3 comprises 15 residues. V lost 11 bases and J lost 5; bases outside the gene matches: 11. In nucleotides, the CDR3 is TGTGCCTGCGCAGCGGGAGGGCCCTCGACCGGGGAGCTGTTTTTT. The encoded protein is CACAAGGPSTGELFF.

In its sample, this clonotype was seen a few times. This rearrangement joins TRBV11-2 to TRBJ2-1; possibly TRBD2 for D (6 bases). The germline CDR1 and CDR2 sequences are SGHAT and FQNNGV. Trimming took 1 base from V and 9 from J, leaving 13 bases between them. The CDR3 runs to 14 residues. CDR3 DNA: TGTGCCAGCAGCTTAGGACTAGTTCAAGGTGAGCAGTTCTTC. Residues: CASSLGLVQGEQFF.

The V and J genes are TRBV5-6 and TRBJ1-1; D is unresolved. Trimming cost V 0 bases and J 7 bases, with 10 bases left between them. Germline CDR1 and CDR2: SGHDT and YYEEEE. This CDR3 comprises 13 residues. CDR3 sequence: CASSLDRVGEAFF. The CDR3 DNA reads as TGTGCCAGCAGCTTGGACCGGGTTGGTGAAGCTTTCTTT.

The chain has TRBV10-3 and TRBJ1-3; D possibly corresponds to TRBD1 (5 bases). Trimming took 4 bases from V and 7 from J, leaving 17 bases between them. The germline V gene encodes CDR1 ENHRY and CDR2 SYGVKD. The CDR3 has 15 residues. CDR3 DNA: TGTGCCATCAGTGGGGGACTCCAAAGTAGCAACACCATATATTTT. It translates to CAISGGLQSSNTIYF.

This clonotype was counted only a few times. Possible read error: a much larger clone is one base away. This is likely a read error, given that the CDR3 carries no conserved phenylalanine or tryptophan at its end. The chain uses TRBV28 and TRBJ2-7; 12 positions agree with TRBD2. The CDR3 runs to 16 residues. V gave up 6 bases and J gave up 2 bases; unmatched junction bases: 8. CDR1 is MDHEN, CDR2 SYDVKM, per germline. CDR3: CASRFGLAGGPYEQYS. CDR3 sequence (DNA): TGTGCCAGCAGATTCGGTCTAGCGGGAGGGCCCTACGAGCAGTACTCC.

CDR3 residues: CASSQAGTIGTQYF. The CDR3 bases are TGTGCCAGCAGCCAAGCCGGGACTATCGGTACGCAGTATTTT. The chain uses TRBV14 and TRBJ2-3; 7 bases are a match to TRBD2. Germline lookup yields CDR1 SGHDN and CDR2 FVKESK. There are 14 residues in the CDR3. V lost 1 base, J lost 8 bases, and 6 bases stayed unmatched.

This clonotype was detected a few times. J is TRBJ1-1 and V is TRBV6-5; weak D call: TRBD1 (5 bases). Germline V lookup: CDR1 MNHEY, CDR2 SVGAGI. V gave up 2 bases and J gave up 1 base, with 20 bases separating them. The CDR3 totals 18 residues. The CDR3 DNA reads as TGTGCCAGCAGTTACCTCGCCGGGACTCATTACCGGAACACTGAAGCTTTCTTT. Translation gives CASSYLAGTHYRNTEAFF.

This clonotype was recorded at least ten times. This rearrangement joins TRBV28 to TRBJ2-7; D gene ambiguous. Trimming left V 7 bases short and J 2 bases short, with 9 bases between. Germline V gene lookup returns CDR1 MDHEN and CDR2 SYDVKM. The CDR3 extends over 12 amino acids. CDR3 bases: TGTGCCAGCACCACCCCCGCCTACGAGCAGTACTTC. Translating it yields CASTTPAYEQYF.

The V and J genes are TRBV20-1 and TRBJ1-3; D may be TRBD1 (6 bases). This CDR3 region has 15 residues. CDR1 DFQATT and CDR2 SNEGSKA come from the germline V gene (reference sequence). Deletions cut 6 bases from V and 3 bases from J, with 18 bases between. CDR3 coding DNA: TGCAGTGCGCCGACCTCCCAGGGGTTTGGAAACACCATATATTTT. It translates to CSAPTSQGFGNTIYF.

In regard to this clonotype: This may come from a read error, since a much larger clone is one base off. The CDR3 reads CASGQGTGGSQHF. DNA for the CDR3: TGTGCCAGCGGACAAGGGACAGGGGGCTCCCAGCATTTT. The chain links TRBV27 to TRBJ1-5, with 12 bases identical to TRBD1. The J segment lost 11 bases and the V segment lost 8 bases, leaving 7 bases of the junction unmatched. The CDR3 is made up of 13 amino acids. The V gene's germline CDR1 is MNHEY and CDR2 SMNVEV (reference sequence).

This clonotype was seen at least ten times. This chain connects TRBV20-1 to TRBJ2-3; no clear D gene. This CDR3 spans 14 amino acids. V was clipped by 4 bases and J by 2 bases, with 13 bases between them. From germline, CDR1 is DFQATT and CDR2 SNEGSKA (reference sequence). The CDR3 DNA reads TGCAGTGCTATTGACGGCCGGAACACAGATACGCAGTATTTT. Protein product: CSAIDGRNTDTQYF.

This clonotype was counted a few times. This chain uses TRBV4-1 with TRBJ2-7; 7 bases align to TRBD1. Germline-derived CDR1 and CDR2 are MGHRA and YSYEKL. Germline trimming cut 0 bases from V and 0 bases from J; bases unmatched to any gene: 2. The CDR3 runs to 15 residues. As DNA, the CDR3 is TGCGCCAGCAGCCAAGAGACAGGGCCCTCCTACGAGCAGTACTTC. It is translated as CASSQETGPSYEQYF.

The genes are TRBV5-1 and TRBJ2-7, with D tentatively TRBD2 (6 bases). The germline CDR1 and CDR2 sequences are SGHRS and YFSETQ. This CDR3 region has 13 residues. The germline V and J ends were trimmed by 5 bases and 2 bases, with 11 bases remaining between them. CDR3 in DNA: TGCGCCAGCAGGGAGGGGCGCACCTACGAGCAGTACTTC. Protein sequence: CASREGRTYEQYF.

This clonotype was seen a few times. V usage is TRBV13 and J usage is TRBJ1-5; D gene unclear. The germline V gene has CDR1 PRHDT and CDR2 FYEKMQ (reference sequence). V lost 0 bases, J lost 4 bases, and 10 bases lay in between. The CDR3 has 15 residues. CDR3 sequence (DNA): TGTGCCAGCAGCTTAGGAAGGCAGGTTAATCAGCCCCAGCATTTT. Its protein is CASSLGRQVNQPQHF.

The table lists this clonotype with a few counts. In DNA, the CDR3 is TGTGCCAGCGACGGCAATCTGGGTGCCTATAATTCACCCCTCCACTTT. It specifies CASDGNLGAYNSPLHF. This chain links TRBV7-2 with TRBJ1-6; the D is unclear. The CDR3 is made up of 16 amino acids. Germline loops: CDR1 SGHTA, CDR2 FQGNSA. The germline V and J ends were trimmed by 8 bases and 2 bases, with 16 bases remaining between them.

Only a few counts were recorded for this clonotype. V is TRBV5-4 and J is TRBJ1-2; D unclear. CDR3 length equals 15 residues. The V end lost 0 bases, the J end lost 2 bases, and 11 bases lay between the germline ends. Germline CDR1 SGHNT, CDR2 YYREEE (reference sequence). The CDR3 region has the DNA TGTGCCAGCAGCTTGGGCGGCCAGATAAACTATGGCTACACCTTC. It encodes CASSLGGQINYGYTF.

The rearrangement links TRBV24-1 to TRBJ2-7; 9 bases match TRBD1. The CDR3 has 15 amino acids. From germline, CDR1 is KGHDR and CDR2 SFDVKD. J lost 7 bases, V lost 9 bases, and 15 bases had no gene match. CDR3 residues: CATGDRVDGENEQYF. CDR3 DNA: TGTGCCACCGGGGACAGGGTGGATGGGGAAAATGAGCAGTACTTC.